In this sample, the clone carrying this T cell receptor beta chain is medium-sized (0.01 to 0.1%). What it recognizes is unknown. PCR used 60 Vbeta primers and 13 Jbeta primers. Per the authors' pipeline: Approximately 11 million of the about 80 million unique TCR beta chains counted in a later analysis were shared. Assay used: immunoSEQ multiplex PCR; TCRdb lists only in-frame clones, some missing. The DNA was the basis for D and trimming; V, J and clone size are from that table. The table records around 130,000 clones, 75% to 90% of them present only once. With 0 bases removed from V and 5 bases from J, the gap between germline ends came to 9 bases. Germline values: CDR1 LGHNA, CDR2 YNFKEQ. The length of the CDR3 is 14 residues. These data come from a study of cytomegalovirus exposure and HLA in healthy donors. Study findings and constraints: Within an earlier analysis, most TCR beta V segments proved productive either about 87% or about 30% of the time. A few CMV-associated chains proved CMV antigen-specific in vitro.

J is TRBJ2-3 and V is TRBV4-2; D gene uncertain. This sequence originates from a man in his thirties or forties in good health and CMV-seronegative. The specimen was PBMCs. DNA of the CDR3: TGTGCCAGCAGCCAAGAGGCAGATAAAGATACGCAGTATTTT. Residues: CASSQEADKDTQYF.